This T cell receptor (beta chain) was recorded in a study of early T cells in non-severe SARS-CoV-2 infection. Germline V lookup: CDR1 MDHEN, CDR2 SYDVKM. This CDR3 has 13 amino acids. V gave up 2 bases and J gave up 4 bases, with 8 bases separating them. In TCRdb, the 5' RACE reads were re-called with MiXCR into one record per CDR3 protein. This sample has about 81,000 distinct CDR3 sequences; around 5.6% occur once, and the top ten carry 7.8%. This clonotype was detected only a few times. The clonotype was recovered from an adult who was a healthcare worker with PCR-confirmed SARS-CoV-2 infection or an uninfected control (not recorded which). What was sequenced was whole blood. The rearrangement joins TRBV28 to TRBJ2-5, with unresolved D. CDR3 DNA sequence: TGTGCCAGCAGTTTAGGCAGGCGAGAGACCCAGTACTTC. Encoded protein: CASSLGRRETQYF. The full variable domain, rest sourced from reference TRBV28 and TRBJ2-5, is DVKVTQSSRYLVKRTGEKVFLECVQDMDHENMFWYRQDPGLGLRLIYFSYDVKMKEKGDIPEGYSVSREKKERFSLILESASTNQTSMYLCASSLGRRETQYFGPGTRLLVL.